The clone carrying this TCR beta chain was recorded only once. Its antigen is unidentified. This entry belongs to a study of shared clonotypes between healthy human individuals. Notes on the study in general: Sequencing depth was expected to affect clonotype sharing among donors. For naive CD4 cells, roughly 4.8% of clonotypes were shared across a few donors.

Germline V gene sequence: CDR1 SGHNT, CDR2 YYREEE (reference sequence). Trimming left V 2 bases short and J 3 bases short, with 12 bases between. This CDR3 has 14 residues. The authors loaded roughly 180 ng DNA, roughly 27,000 T cell genomes, into sorted-subset replicate PCRs. The table came from immunoSEQ multiplex PCR; TCRdb's copy has only in-frame clones and leaves some out. This sample has 2 million to 2.5 million clones, with roughly 94% found just once. This TCR was sampled from a man between 18 and 35 years old in good health. The sequencing input was naive CD4+ T cells sorted from blood. The subset was: CD45RA+ positively selected. This chain connects TRBV5-4 to TRBJ2-7; D may be TRBD2 (5 bases). The CDR3 region has the DNA TGTGCCAGCAGCTTACCCGGGATAAACTACGAGCAGTACTTC. Translation gives CASSLPGINYEQYF.